This TCR beta chain was identified during a study of neurological immune-mediated disorders. Study-wide results and caveats: None of the CDR3 amino acid sequences in expanded clones turned up in more than one subject, which points to private repertoires in all groups. One related-CDR3 cluster, identified by phylogenetic grouping, held the repertoires of 18 of 34 multiple sclerosis patients and was a possible signature.

5'RACE with 10-nucleotide random UMIs generated the cDNA. Every sequencing run gave over 180 million TCR-beta sequences, taken from 15-18 subjects. MiXCR, applied by TCRdb to the 5' RACE reads, yields one record per CDR3 protein. Of roughly 40,000 distinct CDR3 sequences in the sample, roughly 2.5% were seen once. V was pared by 1 base and J by 2 bases, with 14 bases between. Per the germline V gene, CDR1 is LNHNV and CDR2 is YYDKDF (reference sequence). This CDR3 comprises 16 residues. This clonotype was seen repeatedly, ten times or more. Its antigen is as yet unknown. The chain is built from TRBV15 and TRBJ1-1, with D hard to call. The clonotype comes from a man aged 45-65 years with multiple sclerosis. The sequenced material came from PBMCs. CDR3 amino acids: CATSRAPGNLNTEAFF. The CDR3 DNA follows: TGTGCCACCAGCAGAGCCCCGGGGAATCTCAACACTGAAGCTTTCTTT. Full variable domain (missing parts from reference TRBV15 and TRBJ1-1): DAMVIQNPRYQVTQFGKPVTLSCSQTLNHNVMYWYQQKSSQAPKLLFHYYDKDFNNEADTPDNFQSRRPNTSFCFLDIRSPGLGDTAMYLCATSRAPGNLNTEAFFGQGTRLTVV.